This T cell receptor (beta chain) appears in the sequencing data of a study of early T cells in non-severe SARS-CoV-2 infection. Across the whole study: Sequenced material consisted of bulk RNA (from unsorted whole blood), and chains were unpaired.

Unique molecular identifiers (one per individual cDNA molecule) were attached. One entry per CDR3 protein results from TCRdb running MiXCR on the 5' RACE reads. The sample records 28,000 or so distinct CDR3 sequences, about 3.8% being singletons. V lost 6 bases and J lost 10, with 21 bases in between. There are 14 residues in the CDR3. This clonotype was recorded at least ten times. Its cognate antigen is unknown. General study findings and limits: VDJdb matches were skewed toward anti-spike CD8 T cell responses.

The receptor was derived from an adult who was a healthcare worker with PCR-confirmed SARS-CoV-2 infection or an uninfected control (not recorded which). The chain uses TRBV12-3 or TRBV12-4 and TRBJ1-1; a weak D match, TRBD1 (5 bases). Sequenced input: whole blood. CDR3 DNA: TGTGCCAGCAGCCCAGGGCTCGCCTCGTCTGTAGCTTTCTTT. It codes for CASSPGLASSVAFF.